This is a list of T cell receptor beta chains from one sample in a study of T cell changes during pregnancy in multiple sclerosis. The assay was immunoSEQ multiplex PCR, and TCRdb's table has in-frame clones only and misses some. The table records fewer than 60,000 clones, around 93% of them present only once. Sequenced here: CD8+ T cells from peripheral blood mononuclear cells, sampled after pregnancy. The receptors come from a female donor with multiple sclerosis, enrolled in a pregnancy study. Each CDR3 is given with its conserved first and last residue. Each record gives: D gene, J gene, V gene, clone size, CDR3 protein, CDR3 DNA. A D gene is named only where the DNA matches it firmly. Not all rows give a size; the values are once, few, many and, for expanded clones, a class.

D gene: .
J gene: TRBJ1-2
V gene: TRBV2
clone size: .
CDR3 protein: CASSQGTLGYTF
CDR3 DNA: TGTGCCAGCAGTCAGGGGACGCTCGGCTACACCTTC

D gene: .
J gene: TRBJ1-2
V gene: TRBV5-6
clone size: .
CDR3 protein: CASSPGQNQYGYTF
CDR3 DNA: TGTGCCAGCAGCCCAGGACAGAATCAATATGGCTACACCTTC

D gene: .
J gene: TRBJ2-3
V gene: TRBV2
clone size: .
CDR3 protein: CASPHISRTEPSTDTQYF
CDR3 DNA: TGTGCCAGCCCCCACATCTCCCGGACAGAGCCAAGCACAGATACGCAGTATTTT

D gene: .
J gene: TRBJ2-2
V gene: TRBV6-1
clone size: .
CDR3 protein: CASSEREAGSTGELFF
CDR3 DNA: TGTGCCAGCAGTGAACGAGAGGCTGGATCCACCGGGGAGCTGTTTTTT

D gene: .
J gene: TRBJ2-1
V gene: TRBV6-5
clone size: .
CDR3 protein: CASSYMAEQFF
CDR3 DNA: TGTGCCAGCAGTTATATGGCTGAGCAGTTCTTC

D gene: .
J gene: TRBJ2-7
V gene: TRBV5-7
clone size: .
CDR3 protein: CASSLNCQGGYEQYF
CDR3 DNA: TGTGCCAGCAGCTTGAATTGTCAGGGGGGATACGAGCAGTACTTC

D gene: .
J gene: TRBJ2-7
V gene: TRBV4-2
clone size: .
CDR3 protein: CASSQETSKHTYEQYF
CDR3 DNA: TGTGCCAGCAGCCAAGAGACTAGTAAGCACACCTACGAGCAGTACTTC

D gene: TRBD1
J gene: TRBJ2-3
V gene: TRBV11-2
clone size: .
CDR3 protein: CASSTYRGHPADTQYF
CDR3 DNA: TGTGCCAGCAGCACCTACAGGGGGCACCCTGCAGATACGCAGTATTTT

D gene: .
J gene: TRBJ1-2
V gene: TRBV11-2
clone size: .
CDR3 protein: CASSLDFGVSRYGYTF
CDR3 DNA: TGTGCCAGCAGCTTAGATTTCGGGGTATCGAGGTATGGCTACACCTTC

D gene: TRBD2
J gene: TRBJ2-1
V gene: TRBV6-4
clone size: .
CDR3 protein: CASSRGGEDNEQFF
CDR3 DNA: TGTGCCAGCAGTCGGGGGGGTGAAGACAATGAGCAGTTCTTC

D gene: .
J gene: TRBJ2-7
V gene: TRBV27
clone size: .
CDR3 protein: CASSPSSGTLTYEQYF
CDR3 DNA: TGTGCCAGCAGCCCATCGAGCGGGACACTGACCTACGAGCAGTACTTC

D gene: .
J gene: TRBJ1-2
V gene: TRBV6-5
clone size: .
CDR3 protein: CASSYGGNGYTF
CDR3 DNA: TGTGCCAGCAGTTACGGAGGGAACGGCTACACCTTC

D gene: .
J gene: TRBJ1-2
V gene: TRBV5-6
clone size: .
CDR3 protein: CASSPDSADGYTF
CDR3 DNA: TGTGCCAGCAGCCCGGACAGTGCCGATGGCTACACCTTC

D gene: TRBD1
J gene: TRBJ2-7
V gene: TRBV5-5
clone size: .
CDR3 protein: CASSPGQLYEQYF
CDR3 DNA: TGTGCCAGCAGCCCGGGACAGCTCTACGAGCAGTACTTC

D gene: .
J gene: TRBJ1-1
V gene: TRBV19
clone size: .
CDR3 protein: CASSIFEGSEAFF
CDR3 DNA: TGTGCCAGTAGTATCTTCGAGGGATCTGAAGCTTTCTTT

D gene: TRBD2
J gene: TRBJ2-1
V gene: TRBV7-3
clone size: .
CDR3 protein: CASSLVVGGGSNEQFF
CDR3 DNA: TGTGCCAGCAGCTTAGTAGTTGGCGGGGGGAGCAATGAGCAGTTCTTC

D gene: .
J gene: TRBJ1-3
V gene: TRBV11-2
clone size: .
CDR3 protein: CASSPEEGSSGNTIYF
CDR3 DNA: TGTGCCAGCAGCCCAGAGGAGGGCTCCTCTGGAAACACCATATATTTT

D gene: .
J gene: TRBJ2-1
V gene: TRBV9
clone size: .
CDR3 protein: CASSVGGPYNEQFF
CDR3 DNA: TGTGCCAGCAGCGTCGGGGGTCCTTACAATGAGCAGTTCTTC

D gene: .
J gene: TRBJ1-2
V gene: TRBV9
clone size: .
CDR3 protein: CASSVGAVYTF
CDR3 DNA: TGTGCCAGCAGCGTTGGGGCGGTCTACACCTTC

D gene: TRBD2
J gene: TRBJ2-1
V gene: TRBV7-7
clone size: medium-sized
CDR3 protein: CASSLGLAGSREQFF
CDR3 DNA: TGTGCTAGCAGCTTAGGACTAGCGGGTTCCCGGGAGCAGTTCTTC

D gene: TRBD1
J gene: TRBJ2-2
V gene: TRBV6-4
clone size: .
CDR3 protein: CASSDTGGDTGELFF
CDR3 DNA: TGTGCCAGCAGTGATACAGGGGGCGACACCGGGGAGCTGTTTTTT

D gene: .
J gene: TRBJ1-1
V gene: TRBV28
clone size: few
CDR3 protein: CASRGAGVNTEAFF
CDR3 DNA: TGTGCCAGCAGAGGGGCGGGGGTGAACACTGAAGCTTTCTTT

D gene: TRBD1
J gene: TRBJ1-1
V gene: TRBV7-2
clone size: .
CDR3 protein: CASSLTGTGTMNTEAFF
CDR3 DNA: TGTGCCAGCAGCTTGACCGGGACAGGGACCATGAACACTGAAGCTTTCTTT

D gene: .
J gene: TRBJ2-7
V gene: TRBV11-2
clone size: .
CDR3 protein: CASSSDKTYEQYF
CDR3 DNA: TGTGCCAGCAGTTCTGACAAGACCTACGAGCAGTACTTC

D gene: TRBD2
J gene: TRBJ2-7
V gene: TRBV27
clone size: .
CDR3 protein: CASSLGGGYEQYF
CDR3 DNA: TGTGCCAGCAGTTTAGGGGGGGGGTACGAGCAGTACTTC

D gene: .
J gene: TRBJ1-1
V gene: TRBV6-6
clone size: .
CDR3 protein: CASRRNTEAFF
CDR3 DNA: TGTGCCAGCAGGAGGAACACTGAAGCTTTCTTT

D gene: .
J gene: TRBJ1-2
V gene: TRBV7-6
clone size: .
CDR3 protein: CASSLSGGADGYTF
CDR3 DNA: TGTGCCAGCAGCTTAAGCGGGGGGGCGGATGGCTACACCTTC

D gene: .
J gene: TRBJ1-6
V gene: TRBV6-5
clone size: .
CDR3 protein: CASTRDSYNSPLHF
CDR3 DNA: TGTGCCAGCACCCGGGACTCCTATAATTCACCCCTCCACTTT

D gene: .
J gene: TRBJ2-5
V gene: TRBV9
clone size: .
CDR3 protein: CASSVDKGLSQETQYF
CDR3 DNA: TGTGCCAGCAGCGTAGATAAGGGGCTATCGCAAGAGACCCAGTACTTC

D gene: TRBD1
J gene: TRBJ1-3
V gene: TRBV27
clone size: .
CDR3 protein: CASSLGQAGNTIYF
CDR3 DNA: TGTGCCAGCAGTTTGGGACAGGCTGGAAACACCATATATTTT

D gene: .
J gene: TRBJ1-2
V gene: TRBV2
clone size: .
CDR3 protein: CASSEATGNYGYTF
CDR3 DNA: TGTGCCAGCAGTGAAGCCACAGGGAACTATGGCTACACCTTC

D gene: .
J gene: TRBJ2-1
V gene: TRBV5-1
clone size: once
CDR3 protein: CASSLDRSSYNEQFF
CDR3 DNA: TGCGCCAGCAGCTTGGACAGGAGCTCCTACAATGAGCAGTTCTTC

D gene: .
J gene: TRBJ2-3
V gene: TRBV27
clone size: .
CDR3 protein: CASSSVTSTDTQYF
CDR3 DNA: TGTGCCAGCAGTTCGGTTACTAGCACAGATACGCAGTATTTT

D gene: .
J gene: TRBJ2-1
V gene: TRBV7-6
clone size: once
CDR3 protein: CASSLSSGGINNEQFF
CDR3 DNA: TGTGCCAGCAGCTTATCGTCGGGCGGGATCAACAATGAGCAGTTCTTC